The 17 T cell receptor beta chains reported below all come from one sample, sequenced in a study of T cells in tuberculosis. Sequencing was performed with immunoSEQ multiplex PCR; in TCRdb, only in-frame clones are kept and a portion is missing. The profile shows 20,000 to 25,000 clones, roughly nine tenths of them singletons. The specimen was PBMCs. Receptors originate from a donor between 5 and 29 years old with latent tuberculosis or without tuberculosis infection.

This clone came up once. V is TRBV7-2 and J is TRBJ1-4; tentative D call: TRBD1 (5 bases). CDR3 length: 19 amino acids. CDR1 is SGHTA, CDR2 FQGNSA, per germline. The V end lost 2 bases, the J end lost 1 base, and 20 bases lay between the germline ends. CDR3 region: CASSLYAGSGTRTNEKLFF. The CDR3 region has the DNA TGTGCCAGCAGCTTATACGCGGGGTCAGGGACTCGAACTAATGAAAAACTGTTTTTT.

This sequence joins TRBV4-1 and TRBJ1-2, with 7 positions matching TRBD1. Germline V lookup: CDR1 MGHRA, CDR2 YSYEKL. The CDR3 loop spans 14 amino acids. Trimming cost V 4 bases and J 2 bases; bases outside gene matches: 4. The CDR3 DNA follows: TGCGCCAGCAGCCGGGACAGCATGAACTATGGCTACACCTTC. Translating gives CASSRDSMNYGYTF.

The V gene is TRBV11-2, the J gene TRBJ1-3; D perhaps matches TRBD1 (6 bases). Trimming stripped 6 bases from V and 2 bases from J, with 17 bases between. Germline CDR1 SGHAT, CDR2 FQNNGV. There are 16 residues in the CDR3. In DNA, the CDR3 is TGTGCCAGCAGGCGCCCGGGGGGCGGTACTGGAAACACCATATATTTT. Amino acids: CASRRPGGGTGNTIYF. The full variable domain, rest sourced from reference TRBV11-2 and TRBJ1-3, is EAGVAQSPRYKIIEKRQSVAFWCNPISGHATLYWYQQILGQGPKLLIQFQNNGVVDDSQLPKDRFSAERLKGVDSTLKIQPAKLEDSAVYLCASRRPGGGTGNTIYFGEGSWLTVV.

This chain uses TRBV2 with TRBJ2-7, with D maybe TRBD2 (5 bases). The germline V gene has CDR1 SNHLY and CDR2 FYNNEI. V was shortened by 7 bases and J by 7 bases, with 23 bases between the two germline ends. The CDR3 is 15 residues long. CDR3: CASTTVPPDGGEQYF. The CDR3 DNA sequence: TGTGCCAGCACAACGGTCCCCCCGGACGGCGGGGAGCAGTACTTC.

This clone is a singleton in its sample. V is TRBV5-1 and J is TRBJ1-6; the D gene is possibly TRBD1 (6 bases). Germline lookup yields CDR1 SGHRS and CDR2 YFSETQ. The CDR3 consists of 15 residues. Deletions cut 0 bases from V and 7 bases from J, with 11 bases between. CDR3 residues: CASSLVSGDNSPLHF. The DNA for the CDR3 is TGCGCCAGCAGCTTGGTATCAGGGGACAATTCACCCCTCCACTTT. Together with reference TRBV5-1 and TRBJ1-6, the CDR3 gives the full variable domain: KAGVTQTPRYLIKTRGQQVTLSCSPISGHRSVSWYQQTPGQGLQFLFEYFSETQRNKGNFPGRFSGRQFSNSRSEMNVSTLELGDSALYLCASSLVSGDNSPLHFGNGTRLTVT.

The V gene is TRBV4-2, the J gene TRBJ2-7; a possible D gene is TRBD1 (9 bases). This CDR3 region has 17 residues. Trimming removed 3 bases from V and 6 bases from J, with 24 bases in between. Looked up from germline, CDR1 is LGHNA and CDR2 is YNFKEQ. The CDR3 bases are TGTGCCAGCAGCCAGATCCGGGGGGGGACAGGGTCGACCGAGCAGTACTTC. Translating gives CASSQIRGGTGSTEQYF.

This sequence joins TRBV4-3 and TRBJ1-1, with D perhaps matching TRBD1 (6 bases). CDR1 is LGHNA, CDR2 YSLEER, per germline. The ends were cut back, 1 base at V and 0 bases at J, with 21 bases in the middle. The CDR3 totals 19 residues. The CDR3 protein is CASSQVYLWGGQMNTEAFF. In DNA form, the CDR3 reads TGCGCCAGCAGCCAAGTATATCTCTGGGGCGGACAGATGAACACTGAAGCTTTCTTT.

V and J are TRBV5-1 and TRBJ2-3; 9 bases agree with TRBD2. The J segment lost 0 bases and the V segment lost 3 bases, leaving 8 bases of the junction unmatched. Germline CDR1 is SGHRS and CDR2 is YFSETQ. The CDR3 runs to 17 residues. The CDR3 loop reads CASSSPNLAGSTDTQYF. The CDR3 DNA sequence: TGCGCCAGCAGCTCACCAAATCTAGCGGGGAGCACAGATACGCAGTATTTT.

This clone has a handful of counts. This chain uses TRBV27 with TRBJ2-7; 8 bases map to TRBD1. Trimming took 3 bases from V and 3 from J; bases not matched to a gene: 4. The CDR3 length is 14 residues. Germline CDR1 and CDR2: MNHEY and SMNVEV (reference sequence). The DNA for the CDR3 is TGTGCCAGCAGTTTGGCACAGGGGGACTACGAGCAGTACTTC. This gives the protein CASSLAQGDYEQYF.

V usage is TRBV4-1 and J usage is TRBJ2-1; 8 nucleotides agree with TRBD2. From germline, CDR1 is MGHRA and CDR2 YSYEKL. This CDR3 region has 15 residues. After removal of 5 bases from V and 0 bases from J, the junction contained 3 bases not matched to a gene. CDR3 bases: TGCGCCAGCAGCAGTCGGGGGGGCTCCTACAATGAGCAGTTCTTC. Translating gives CASSSRGGSYNEQFF.

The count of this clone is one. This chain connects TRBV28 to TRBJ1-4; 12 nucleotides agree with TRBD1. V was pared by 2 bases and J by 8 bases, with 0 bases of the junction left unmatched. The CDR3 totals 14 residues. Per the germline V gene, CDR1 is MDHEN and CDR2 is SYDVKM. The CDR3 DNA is TGTGCCAGCAGTTTAGGGACAGGGGGCGAAAAACTGTTTTTT. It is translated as CASSLGTGGEKLFF.

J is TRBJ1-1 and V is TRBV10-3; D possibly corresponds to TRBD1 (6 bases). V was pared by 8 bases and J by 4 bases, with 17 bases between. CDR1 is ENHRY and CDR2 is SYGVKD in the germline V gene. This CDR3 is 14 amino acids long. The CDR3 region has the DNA TGTGCCATCGGCCGGCGGGGGGCTGGCACTGAAGCTTTCTTT. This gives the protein CAIGRRGAGTEAFF.

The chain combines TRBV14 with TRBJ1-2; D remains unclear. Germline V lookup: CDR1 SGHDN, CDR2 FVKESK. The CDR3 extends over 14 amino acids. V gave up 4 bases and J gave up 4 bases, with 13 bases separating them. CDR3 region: CASSPLEVIYGYTF. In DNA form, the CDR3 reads TGTGCCAGCAGCCCCCTGGAGGTTATCTATGGCTACACCTTC.

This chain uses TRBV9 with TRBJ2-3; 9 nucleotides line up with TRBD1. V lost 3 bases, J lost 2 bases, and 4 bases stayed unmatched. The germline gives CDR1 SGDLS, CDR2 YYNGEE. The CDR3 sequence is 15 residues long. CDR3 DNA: TGTGCCAGCAGCGCATGGGACAGGGCCACAGATACGCAGTATTTT. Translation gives CASSAWDRATDTQYF.

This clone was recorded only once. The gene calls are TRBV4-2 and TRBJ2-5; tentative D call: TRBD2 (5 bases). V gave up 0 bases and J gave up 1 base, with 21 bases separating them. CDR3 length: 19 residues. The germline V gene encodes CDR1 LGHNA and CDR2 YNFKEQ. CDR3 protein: CASSQEWRPSRKFQETQYF. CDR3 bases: TGTGCCAGCAGCCAAGAATGGAGGCCAAGCAGGAAGTTCCAAGAGACCCAGTACTTC.

CDR3 residues: CASSSSGTKQFF. The CDR3 bases are TGTGCCAGCAGCTCATCCGGGACAAAGCAGTTCTTC. V usage is TRBV7-7 and J usage is TRBJ2-1, with a weak D call TRBD1 (6 bases). The germline gives CDR1 SSHAT, CDR2 FNYEAQ (reference sequence). The CDR3 length is 12 residues. V gave up 4 bases and J gave up 11 bases, with 12 bases separating them.

The CDR3 DNA is TGTGCCAGTAGTATACCCCCTTCGACAGCAAAGGATTCACCCCTCCACTTT. Translated: CASSIPPSTAKDSPLHF. The rearrangement uses TRBV19 and TRBJ1-6, with D maybe TRBD1 (5 bases). CDR3 length equals 17 residues. Germline CDR1 LNHDA, CDR2 SQIVND (reference sequence). Trimming took off 2 bases at V and 8 bases at J, with 19 bases between the two ends. Filled out from reference TRBV19 and TRBJ1-6, the complete variable domain reads DGGITQSPKYLFRKEGQNVTLSCEQNLNHDAMYWYRQDPGQGLRLIYYSQIVNDFQKGDIAEGYSVSREKKESFPLTVTSAQKNPTAFYLCASSIPPSTAKDSPLHFGNGTRLTVT.